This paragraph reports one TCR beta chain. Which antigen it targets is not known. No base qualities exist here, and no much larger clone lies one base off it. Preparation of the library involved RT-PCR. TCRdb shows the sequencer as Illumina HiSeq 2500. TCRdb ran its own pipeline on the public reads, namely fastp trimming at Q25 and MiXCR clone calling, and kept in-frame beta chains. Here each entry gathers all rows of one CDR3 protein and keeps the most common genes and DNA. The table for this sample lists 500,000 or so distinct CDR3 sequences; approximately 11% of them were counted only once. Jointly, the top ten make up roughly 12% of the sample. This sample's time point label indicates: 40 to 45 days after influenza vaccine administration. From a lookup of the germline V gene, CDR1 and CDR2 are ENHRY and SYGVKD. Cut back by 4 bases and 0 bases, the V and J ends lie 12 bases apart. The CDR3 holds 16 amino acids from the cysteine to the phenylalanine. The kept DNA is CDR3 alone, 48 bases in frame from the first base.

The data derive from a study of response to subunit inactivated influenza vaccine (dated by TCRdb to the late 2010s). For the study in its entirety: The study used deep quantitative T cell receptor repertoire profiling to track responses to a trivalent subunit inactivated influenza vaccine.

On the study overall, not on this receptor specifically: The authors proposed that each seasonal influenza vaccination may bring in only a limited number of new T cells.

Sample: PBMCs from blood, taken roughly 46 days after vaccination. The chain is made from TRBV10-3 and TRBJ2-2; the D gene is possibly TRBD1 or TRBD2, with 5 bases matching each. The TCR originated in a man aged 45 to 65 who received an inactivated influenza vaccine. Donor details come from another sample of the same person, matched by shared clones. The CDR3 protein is CAISVTMGANTGELFF. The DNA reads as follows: TGTGCCATCAGTGTGACGATGGGGGCGAACACCGGGGAGCTGTTTTTT.